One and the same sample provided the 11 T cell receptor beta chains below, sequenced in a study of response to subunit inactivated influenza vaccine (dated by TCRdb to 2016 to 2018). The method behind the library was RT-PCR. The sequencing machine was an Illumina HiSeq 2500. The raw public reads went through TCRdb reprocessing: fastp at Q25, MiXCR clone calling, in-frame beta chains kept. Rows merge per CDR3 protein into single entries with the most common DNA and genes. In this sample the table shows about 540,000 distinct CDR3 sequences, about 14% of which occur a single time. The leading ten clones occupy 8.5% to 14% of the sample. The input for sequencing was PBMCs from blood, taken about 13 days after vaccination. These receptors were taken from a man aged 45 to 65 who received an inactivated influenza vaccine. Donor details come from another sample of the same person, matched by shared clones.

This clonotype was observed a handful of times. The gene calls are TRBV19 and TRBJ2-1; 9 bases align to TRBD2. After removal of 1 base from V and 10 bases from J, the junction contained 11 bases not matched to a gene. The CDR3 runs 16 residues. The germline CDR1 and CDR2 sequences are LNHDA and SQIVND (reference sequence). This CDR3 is CASSIGEGTSIWEQFF. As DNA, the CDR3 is TGTGCCAGTAGTATAGGAGAAGGGACTAGCATCTGGGAGCAGTTCTTC.

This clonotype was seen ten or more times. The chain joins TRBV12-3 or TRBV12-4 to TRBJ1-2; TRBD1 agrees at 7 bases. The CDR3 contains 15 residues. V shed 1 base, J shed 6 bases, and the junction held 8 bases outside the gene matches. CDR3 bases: TGTGCCAGCAGTTTAGGCAGGGGGACGATTGATGGCTACACCTTC. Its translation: CASSLGRGTIDGYTF.

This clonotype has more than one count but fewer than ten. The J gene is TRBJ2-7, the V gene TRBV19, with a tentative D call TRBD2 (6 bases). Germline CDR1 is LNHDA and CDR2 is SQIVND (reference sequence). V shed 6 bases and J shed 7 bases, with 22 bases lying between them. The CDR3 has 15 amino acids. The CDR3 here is CASRPEAGDSREQYF. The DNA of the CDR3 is TGTGCCAGTAGGCCCGAGGCTGGGGACTCTAGGGAGCAGTACTTC.

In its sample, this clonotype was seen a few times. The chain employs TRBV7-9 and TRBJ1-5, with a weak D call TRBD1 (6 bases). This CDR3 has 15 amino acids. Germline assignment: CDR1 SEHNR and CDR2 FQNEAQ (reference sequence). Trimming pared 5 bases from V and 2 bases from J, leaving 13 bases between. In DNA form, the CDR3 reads TGTGCCAGCAGCCCATCGGACAGTCGCAATCAGCCCCAGCATTTT. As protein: CASSPSDSRNQPQHF.

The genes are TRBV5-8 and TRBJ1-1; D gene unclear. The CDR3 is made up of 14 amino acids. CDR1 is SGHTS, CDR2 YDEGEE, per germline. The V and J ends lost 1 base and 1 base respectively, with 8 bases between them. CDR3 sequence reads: CASSLKNRNTEAFF. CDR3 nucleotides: TGTGCCAGCAGCTTGAAGAACAGGAACACTGAAGCTTTCTTT.

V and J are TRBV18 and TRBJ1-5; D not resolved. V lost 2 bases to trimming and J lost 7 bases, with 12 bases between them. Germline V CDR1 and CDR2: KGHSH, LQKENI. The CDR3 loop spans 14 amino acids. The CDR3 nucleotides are TGTGCCAGCTCACCATTATCGGAAGGGCAGCCCCAGCATTTT. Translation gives CASSPLSEGQPQHF.

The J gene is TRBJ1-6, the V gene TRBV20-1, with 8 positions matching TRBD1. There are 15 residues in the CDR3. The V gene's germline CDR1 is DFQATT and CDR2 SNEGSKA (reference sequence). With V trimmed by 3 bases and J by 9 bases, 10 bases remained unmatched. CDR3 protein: CSARETGVRFSPLHF. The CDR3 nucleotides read TGCAGTGCTAGGGAGACAGGGGTTAGGTTTTCACCCCTCCACTTT.

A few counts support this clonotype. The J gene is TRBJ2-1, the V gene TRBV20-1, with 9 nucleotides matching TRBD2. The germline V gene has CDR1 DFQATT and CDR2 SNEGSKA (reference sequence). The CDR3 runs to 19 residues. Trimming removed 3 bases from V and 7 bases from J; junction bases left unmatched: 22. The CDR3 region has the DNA TGCAGTGCTAGGGGGTCCGGTAGCGGGAGTCTTAGATCGGGGAATGAGCAGTTCTTC. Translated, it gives CSARGSGSGSLRSGNEQFF.

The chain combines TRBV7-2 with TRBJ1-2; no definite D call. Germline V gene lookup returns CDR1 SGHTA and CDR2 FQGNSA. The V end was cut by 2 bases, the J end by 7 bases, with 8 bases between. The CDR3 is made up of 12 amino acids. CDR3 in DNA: TGTGCCAGCAGCTTAAACCATGGTGGCTACACCTTC. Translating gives CASSLNHGGYTF. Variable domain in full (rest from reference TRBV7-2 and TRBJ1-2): GAGVSQSPSNKVTEKGKDVELRCDPISGHTALYWYRQSLGQGLEFLIYFQGNSAPDKSGLPSDRFSAERTGGSVSTLTIQRTQQEDSAVYLCASSLNHGGYTFGSGTRLTVV.

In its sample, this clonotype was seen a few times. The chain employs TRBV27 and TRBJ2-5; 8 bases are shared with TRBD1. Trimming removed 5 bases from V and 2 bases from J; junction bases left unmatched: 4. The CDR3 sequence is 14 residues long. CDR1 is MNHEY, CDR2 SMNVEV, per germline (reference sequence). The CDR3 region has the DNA TGTGCCAGCAGTAGGACAGGGCGTCAAGAGACCCAGTACTTC. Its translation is CASSRTGRQETQYF.

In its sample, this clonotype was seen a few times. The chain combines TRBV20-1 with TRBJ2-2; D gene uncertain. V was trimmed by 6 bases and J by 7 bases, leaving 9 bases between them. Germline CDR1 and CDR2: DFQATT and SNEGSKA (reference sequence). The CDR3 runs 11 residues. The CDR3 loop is CSARRVGELFF. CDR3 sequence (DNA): TGCAGTGCACGTAGGGTCGGGGAGCTGTTTTTT.